The sequence of this TCR beta chain was determined in a study of vaccination effects on CD4 cells after COVID-19. Study at large: Subjects were given two BNT162b2 or mRNA-1273 vaccine doses.

The table came from immunoSEQ multiplex PCR; TCRdb's copy has only in-frame clones and leaves some out. The sample includes approximately 54,000 clones, roughly 76% of them seen just once. Study results and caveats: After vaccination, at late timepoints, clones induced by infection and by vaccine contracted markedly. Cross-reactivity with common cold coronaviruses was shown by only 1 of 255 vaccine-induced clones in healthy vaccinees.

Turning to this clone: No antigen is known for it.

The V gene's germline CDR1 is SGHRS and CDR2 YFSETQ. This CDR3 has 15 residues. Between the trimmed V and J ends, which lost 2 bases and 0 bases, there was a span of 9 bases. Before sequencing took place, the ViraFEST assay used viral peptide pools to expand antigen-specific CD4+ T cells. Cells that had been cultured for 10 days were the source of isolated CD4+ T cells. In the vaccine recipients, nucleocapsid antibodies were negative and there was no prior SARS-CoV-2 infection. The sample here was CD4+ T cells from PBMCs cultured with HCoV-229E spike peptides, taken before COVID-19 vaccination. The chain joins TRBV5-1 to TRBJ1-3; TRBD1 might be the D (5 bases). This receptor was obtained from a human donor who received a COVID-19 vaccine. This CDR3 reads CASSFGTDSGNTIYF. DNA of the CDR3: TGCGCCAGCAGCTTCGGGACCGACTCTGGAAACACCATATATTTT. Variable domain in full (rest from reference TRBV5-1 and TRBJ1-3): KAGVTQTPRYLIKTRGQQVTLSCSPISGHRSVSWYQQTPGQGLQFLFEYFSETQRNKGNFPGRFSGRQFSNSRSEMNVSTLELGDSALYLCASSFGTDSGNTIYFGEGSWLTVV.